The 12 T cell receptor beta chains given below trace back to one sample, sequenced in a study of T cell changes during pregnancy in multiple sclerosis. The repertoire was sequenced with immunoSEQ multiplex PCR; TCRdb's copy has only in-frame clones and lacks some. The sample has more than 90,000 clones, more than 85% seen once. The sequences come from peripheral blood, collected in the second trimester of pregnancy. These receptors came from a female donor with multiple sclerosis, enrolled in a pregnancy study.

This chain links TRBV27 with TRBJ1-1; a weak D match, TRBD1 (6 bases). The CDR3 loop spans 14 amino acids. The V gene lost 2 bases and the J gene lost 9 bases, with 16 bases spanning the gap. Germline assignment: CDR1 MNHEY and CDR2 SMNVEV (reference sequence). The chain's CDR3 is CASSLTTGRMKAFF. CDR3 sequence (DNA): TGTGCCAGCAGTTTAACGACAGGTCGGATGAAAGCTTTCTTT.

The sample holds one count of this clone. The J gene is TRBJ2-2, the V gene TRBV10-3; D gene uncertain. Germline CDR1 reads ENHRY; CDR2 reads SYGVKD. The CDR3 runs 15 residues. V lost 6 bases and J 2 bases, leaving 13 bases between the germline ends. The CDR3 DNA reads TGTGCCATCAGGCTCGGGTCACCAAACACCGGGGAGCTGTTTTTT. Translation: CAIRLGSPNTGELFF.

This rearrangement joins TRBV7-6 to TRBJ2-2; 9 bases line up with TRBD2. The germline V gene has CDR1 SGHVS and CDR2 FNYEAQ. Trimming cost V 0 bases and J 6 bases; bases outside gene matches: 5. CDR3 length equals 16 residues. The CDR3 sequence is CASSLADLAGAGELFF. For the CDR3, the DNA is TGTGCCAGCAGCTTAGCCGACTTAGCGGGAGCCGGGGAGCTGTTTTTT.

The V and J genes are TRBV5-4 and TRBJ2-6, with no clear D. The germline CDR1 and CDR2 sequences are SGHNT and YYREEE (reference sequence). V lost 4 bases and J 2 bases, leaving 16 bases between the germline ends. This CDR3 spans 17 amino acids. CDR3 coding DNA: TGTGCCAGCAGCCGCGAGGTTACGAGGACTGGGGCCAACGTCCTGACTTTC. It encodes CASSREVTRTGANVLTF.

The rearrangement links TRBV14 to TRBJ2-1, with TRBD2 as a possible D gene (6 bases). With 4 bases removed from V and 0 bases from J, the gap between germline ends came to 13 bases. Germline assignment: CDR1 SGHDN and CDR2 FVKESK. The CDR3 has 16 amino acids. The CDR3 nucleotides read TGTGCCAGCAGCCTCCACGGGAGTCCCTCCTACAATGAGCAGTTCTTC. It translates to CASSLHGSPSYNEQFF.

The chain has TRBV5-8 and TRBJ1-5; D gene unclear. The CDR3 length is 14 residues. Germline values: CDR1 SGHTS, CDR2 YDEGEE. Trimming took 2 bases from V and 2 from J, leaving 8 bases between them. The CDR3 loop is CASSFDTRNQPQHF. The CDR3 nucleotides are TGTGCCAGCAGCTTTGACACCCGCAATCAGCCCCAGCATTTT. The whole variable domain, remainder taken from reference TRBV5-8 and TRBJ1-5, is EAGVTQSPTHLIKTRGQQATLRCSPISGHTSVYWYQQALGLGLQFLLWYDEGEERNRGNFPPRFSGRQFPNYSSELNVNALELEDSALYLCASSFDTRNQPQHFGDGTRLSIL.

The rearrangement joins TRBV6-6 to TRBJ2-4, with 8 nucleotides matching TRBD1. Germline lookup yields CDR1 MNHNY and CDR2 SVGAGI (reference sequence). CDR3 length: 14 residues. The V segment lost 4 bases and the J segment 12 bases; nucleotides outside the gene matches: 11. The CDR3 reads CASSSRATGDSQYF. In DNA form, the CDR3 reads TGTGCCAGCAGTTCCCGAGCGACAGGGGATTCTCAGTACTTC.

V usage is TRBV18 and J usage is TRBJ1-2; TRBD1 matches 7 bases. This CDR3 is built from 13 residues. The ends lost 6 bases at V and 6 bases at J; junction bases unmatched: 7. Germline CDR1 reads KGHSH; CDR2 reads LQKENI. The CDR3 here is CASSPTGLDGYTF. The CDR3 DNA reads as TGTGCCAGCTCCCCGACAGGGTTGGATGGCTACACCTTC.

CDR3 DNA: TGTGCCAGCAGCGTGGGAGGGAAGGGGCCCCAGCATTTT. Its translation is CASSVGGKGPQHF. The chain recombines TRBV7-6 with TRBJ1-5; D call uncertain. This CDR3 spans 13 amino acids. Germline CDR1 and CDR2: SGHVS and FNYEAQ. The germline V and J ends were trimmed by 5 bases and 9 bases, with 14 bases remaining between them.

CDR3 amino acids: CAIDTSGAGELFF. The CDR3, as DNA: TGTGCCATCGACACGAGTGGCGCCGGGGAGCTGTTTTTT. The V call is TRBV7-9, the J call TRBJ2-2; D call uncertain. This CDR3 has 13 amino acids. The germline V and J ends were trimmed by 10 bases and 6 bases, with 15 bases remaining between them. Germline V lookup: CDR1 SEHNR, CDR2 FQNEAQ (reference sequence).

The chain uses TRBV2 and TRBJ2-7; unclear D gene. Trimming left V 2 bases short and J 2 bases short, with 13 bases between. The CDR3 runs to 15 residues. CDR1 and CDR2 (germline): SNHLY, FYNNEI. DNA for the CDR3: TGTGCCAGCAGTGAATACGGCGGCGGTGCCTACGAGCAGTACTTC. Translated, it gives CASSEYGGGAYEQYF.

CDR3 residues: CASSPGQGNEKLFF. CDR3 DNA sequence: TGTGCCAGCAGCCCTGGACAGGGGAATGAAAAACTGTTTTTT. The chain carries TRBV5-4 and TRBJ1-4; 9 bases are a match to TRBD1. The ends lost 4 bases at V and 5 bases at J; junction bases unmatched: 3. Germline lookup yields CDR1 SGHNT and CDR2 YYREEE (reference sequence). The CDR3 has 14 residues. The full variable domain, its missing parts supplied by reference TRBV5-4 and TRBJ1-4, is ETGVTQSPTHLIKTRGQQVTLRCSSQSGHNTVSWYQQALGQGPQFIFQYYREEENGRGNFPPRFSGLQFPNYSSELNVNALELDDSALYLCASSPGQGNEKLFFGSGTQLSVL.